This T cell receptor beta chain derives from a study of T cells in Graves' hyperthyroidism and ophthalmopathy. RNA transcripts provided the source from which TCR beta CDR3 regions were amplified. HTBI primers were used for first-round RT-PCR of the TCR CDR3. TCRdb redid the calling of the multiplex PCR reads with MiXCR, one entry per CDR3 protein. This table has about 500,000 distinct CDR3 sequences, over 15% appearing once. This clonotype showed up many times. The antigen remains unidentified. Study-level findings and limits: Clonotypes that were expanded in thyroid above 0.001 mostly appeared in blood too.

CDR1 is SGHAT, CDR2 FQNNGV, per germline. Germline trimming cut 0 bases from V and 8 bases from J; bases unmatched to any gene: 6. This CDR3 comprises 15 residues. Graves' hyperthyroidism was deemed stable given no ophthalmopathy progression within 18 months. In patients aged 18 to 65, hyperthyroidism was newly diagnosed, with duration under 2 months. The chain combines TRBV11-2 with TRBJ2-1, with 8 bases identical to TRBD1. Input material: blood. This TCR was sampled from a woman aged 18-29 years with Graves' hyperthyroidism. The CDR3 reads CASSLEGTGRDEQFF. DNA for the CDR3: TGTGCCAGCAGCTTAGAGGGGACAGGTCGCGATGAGCAGTTCTTC.